These 14 T cell receptor beta chains came from one sample sequenced in a study of T cells in localized non-small cell lung cancer. Libraries were prepared by immunoSEQ multiplex PCR; TCRdb keeps only in-frame clonotypes and omits some of them. The sample gives 25,000 to 40,000 clones, about four fifths of which show up once; more than 15% is in the top ten. The sample here was peripheral blood, taken before any cancer treatment. The receptors shown here come from a male donor aged 60 or older with stage III squamous cell lung carcinoma.

In this sample, this clone turned up once. The gene calls are TRBV4-3 and TRBJ2-3; D perhaps matches TRBD1 (5 bases). This CDR3 spans 17 amino acids. V lost 0 bases to trimming and J lost 3 bases, with 16 bases between them. Germline values: CDR1 LGHNA, CDR2 YSLEER. As DNA, the CDR3 is TGCGCCAGCAGCCAAGATAGGGGCAGGGAATTTACAGATACGCAGTATTTT. As protein: CASSQDRGREFTDTQYF.

The rearrangement uses TRBV7-2 and TRBJ1-2; D gene unclear. The CDR3 spans 13 residues. Trimming cost V 3 bases and J 7 bases, with 12 bases left between them. CDR1 and CDR2 from the germline V gene are SGHTA and FQGNSA. The CDR3 here is CASSLASLRGYTF. The CDR3 DNA sequence: TGTGCCAGCAGCTTGGCCAGTCTACGTGGCTACACCTTC.

The chain couples TRBV18 to TRBJ2-1; no reliable D call. Between the trimmed V and J ends, which lost 3 bases and 4 bases, there was a span of 7 bases. Germline V gives CDR1 KGHSH, CDR2 LQKENI. The CDR3 has 13 residues. The CDR3 bases are TGTGCCAGCTCACCGAACTTTTACAATGAGCAGTTCTTC. Translated, it gives CASSPNFYNEQFF.

This clone was seen more than once but under ten times. The chain combines TRBV4-3 with TRBJ2-6; no definite D call. The CDR3 runs 15 residues. From germline, CDR1 is LGHNA and CDR2 YSLEER. Trimming shortened V by 0 bases and J by 4 bases, and 7 bases separated the two germline ends. The CDR3 region is CASSQDLAGANVLTF. The CDR3 DNA follows: TGCGCCAGCAGCCAAGATTTGGCCGGGGCCAACGTCCTGACTTTC.

The J gene is TRBJ1-1, the V gene TRBV5-5; D remains unclear. This CDR3 spans 13 amino acids. V dropped 2 bases and J dropped 0 bases, with 5 bases sitting between them. The germline CDR1 and CDR2 sequences are SGHKS and YYEKEE (reference sequence). CDR3 bases: TGTGCCAGCAGCTTCTGGTTGAACACTGAAGCTTTCTTT. It translates to CASSFWLNTEAFF.

This sequence joins TRBV4-1 and TRBJ2-3; TRBD2 aligns across 10 bases. This CDR3 contains 19 residues. The germline V gene has CDR1 MGHRA and CDR2 YSYEKL. V gave up 0 bases and J gave up 2 bases; unmatched junction bases: 11. Written as DNA, the CDR3 is TGCGCCAGCAGCCAAGAACCCTCCAGCGGGAGGGCCGACACAGATACGCAGTATTTT. Its protein is CASSQEPSSGRADTDTQYF.

The rearrangement joins TRBV19 to TRBJ2-3; 8 bases map to TRBD1. The CDR3 runs to 16 residues. Looked up from germline, CDR1 is LNHDA and CDR2 is SQIVND (reference sequence). Losses at the gene ends were 6 bases for V and 2 bases for J; bases not matched to a gene: 10. In nucleotides, the CDR3 is TGTGCCAGTAGCCTGGACAGGGACGGTCTCACAGATACGCAGTATTTT. Encoded protein: CASSLDRDGLTDTQYF.

The chain employs TRBV6-5 and TRBJ1-5; 9 bases agree with TRBD1. The CDR3 has 15 amino acids. Trimming cost V 5 bases and J 2 bases; bases outside gene matches: 4. CDR1 and CDR2 (germline): MNHEY, SVGAGI. For the CDR3, the DNA is TGTGCCAGCAGTATGGGACAGGGAGGCAATCAGCCCCAGCATTTT. As protein: CASSMGQGGNQPQHF.

The rearrangement joins TRBV6-6 to TRBJ1-6; possibly TRBD1 for D (5 bases). The ends were cut back, 4 bases at V and 9 bases at J, with 7 bases in the middle. This CDR3 contains 12 residues. Germline CDR1 is MNHNY and CDR2 is SVGAGI (reference sequence). CDR3 region: CASSSGFSPLHF. The DNA for the CDR3 is TGTGCCAGCAGTTCAGGGTTTTCACCCCTCCACTTT.

The rearrangement links TRBV9 to TRBJ1-1, with D hard to call. Trimming stripped 4 bases from V and 1 base from J, with 14 bases between. Germline assignment: CDR1 SGDLS and CDR2 YYNGEE. The CDR3 spans 15 residues. CDR3 in DNA: TGTGCCAGCAGCTTAACCGCCCGGCCGAACACTGAAGCTTTCTTT. It is translated as CASSLTARPNTEAFF.

This chain connects TRBV7-6 to TRBJ2-7; 7 bases map to TRBD1. The junction had 10 bases not matched to a gene; V was cut back by 4 bases and J by 4 bases. The length of the CDR3 is 15 residues. Germline lookup yields CDR1 SGHVS and CDR2 FNYEAQ. The CDR3 loop reads CASSSETGNGYEQYF. CDR3 DNA: TGTGCCAGCAGCTCTGAGACAGGGAATGGTTACGAGCAGTACTTC.

The V and J genes are TRBV20-1 and TRBJ2-3; D tentatively reads TRBD1 or TRBD2 (6 bases each). CDR3 length: 11 residues. Germline V lookup: CDR1 DFQATT, CDR2 SNEGSKA (reference sequence). The DNA of the CDR3 is TGCAGAGTGGGGGGCAATGGCGCGCAGTATTTT. Amino acids: CRVGGNGAQYF.

V usage is TRBV6-6 and J usage is TRBJ2-1; no clear D gene. This CDR3 spans 13 amino acids. With 4 bases removed from V and 3 bases from J, the gap between germline ends came to 7 bases. Germline V gene data show CDR1 as MNHNY and CDR2 as SVGAGI (reference sequence). DNA of the CDR3: TGTGCCAGCAGTTCCAAGGTCTACAATGAGCAGTTCTTC. Residues: CASSSKVYNEQFF.

The V and J genes are TRBV18 and TRBJ2-3, with D tentatively TRBD1 (6 bases). Per the germline V gene, CDR1 is KGHSH and CDR2 is LQKENI. The V end was cut by 4 bases, the J end by 2 bases, with 13 bases between. This CDR3 is built from 15 residues. The CDR3 DNA follows: TGTGCCAGCTCACTTTTTGGACAGTCCACAGATACGCAGTATTTT. Translation: CASSLFGQSTDTQYF.